This T cell receptor beta chain is from a study of blood T cell repertoires in COVID-19. CDR3 length: 14 residues. Losses at the gene ends were 3 bases for V and 6 bases for J; bases not matched to a gene: 5. Germline V gene sequence: CDR1 KGHSH, CDR2 LQKENI. Only in-frame clones appear in the TCRdb table, and some are missing; sequencing was by immunoSEQ multiplex PCR. The data contain fewer than 350,000 clones, about four fifths of them singletons. The source material was peripheral blood. The receptor comes from an older woman with active or convalescent COVID-19. The chain has TRBV18 and TRBJ2-5, with 9 bases that match TRBD1. The chain's CDR3 is CASSPGTGFQTQYF. DNA for the CDR3: TGTGCCAGCTCACCTGGGACAGGGTTTCAGACCCAGTACTTC.